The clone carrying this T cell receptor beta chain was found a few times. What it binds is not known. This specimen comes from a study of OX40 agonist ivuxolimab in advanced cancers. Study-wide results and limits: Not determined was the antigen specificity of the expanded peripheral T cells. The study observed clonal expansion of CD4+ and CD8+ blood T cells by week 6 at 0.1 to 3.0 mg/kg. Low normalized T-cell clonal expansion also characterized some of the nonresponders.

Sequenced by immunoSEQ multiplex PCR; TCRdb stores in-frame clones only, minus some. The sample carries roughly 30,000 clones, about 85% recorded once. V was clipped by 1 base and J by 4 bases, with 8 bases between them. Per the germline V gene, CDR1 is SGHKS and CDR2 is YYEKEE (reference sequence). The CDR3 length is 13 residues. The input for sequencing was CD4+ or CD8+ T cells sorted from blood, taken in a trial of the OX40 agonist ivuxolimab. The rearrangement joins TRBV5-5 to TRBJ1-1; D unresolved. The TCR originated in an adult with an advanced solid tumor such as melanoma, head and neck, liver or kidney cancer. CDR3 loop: CASSLSGVTEAFF. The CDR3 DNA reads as TGTGCCAGCAGCTTGTCCGGGGTCACTGAAGCTTTCTTT.